Shown below are 6 T cell receptor beta chains from a single sample sequenced in a study of T cell repertoires in cytomegalovirus infection. TCRdb redid the calling of the reads with MiXCR, one entry per CDR3 protein. The top ten hold 34% of the sample, which has around 120,000 distinct CDR3 sequences, about 24% seen once. Their cognate antigens are unknown. The sequenced sample was PBMCs, sequenced either directly or after in vitro stimulation (not recorded which). The receptors derive from a human donor in good health (CMV status not recorded). Some clones in this sample may be carry-over from other donors' samples.

This clonotype has ten or more counts. The chain combines TRBV7-8 with TRBJ1-6; weak D call: TRBD1 (5 bases). This CDR3 spans 18 amino acids. Trimming stripped 2 bases from V and 5 bases from J, with 19 bases between. Germline lookup yields CDR1 SGHVS and CDR2 FQNEAQ. CDR3 DNA sequence: TGTGCCAGCAGCTTATCTTTTGGGGTAGGGGCTGATAATTCACCCCTCCACTTT. It yields the protein CASSLSFGVGADNSPLHF.

This clonotype was counted only a few times. The chain combines TRBV27 with TRBJ2-1; 8 nucleotides agree with TRBD1. Germline CDR1 reads MNHEY; CDR2 reads SMNVEV (reference sequence). The V and J ends lost 2 bases and 5 bases, in that order; junction bases with no gene match: 8. The CDR3 loop spans 16 amino acids. CDR3 amino acids: CASSLRGQVINNEQFF. CDR3 nucleotides: TGTGCCAGCAGTTTAAGGGGACAGGTGATAAACAATGAGCAGTTCTTC.

This clonotype was counted between two and nine times. CDR3 region: CSVGQGYEKLFF. The CDR3 bases are TGCAGCGTTGGACAGGGGTATGAAAAACTGTTTTTT. V and J are TRBV29-1 and TRBJ1-4, with TRBD1 matching 8 bases. Trimming took 4 bases from V and 6 from J; bases not matched to a gene: 1. Germline V gives CDR1 SQVTM, CDR2 ANQGSEA. This CDR3 region has 12 residues.

This clonotype was recorded many times. The chain is built from TRBV7-2 and TRBJ1-5; TRBD1 aligns across 8 bases. CDR3 length: 15 amino acids. The V gene's germline CDR1 is SGHTA and CDR2 FQGNSA. V was clipped by 5 bases and J by 6 bases; unmatched bases: 9. The CDR3 nucleotides read TGTGCCAGCAGCCGAAGAATCGGGACAGGTCAGCCCCAGCATTTT. It yields the protein CASSRRIGTGQPQHF.

This sequence joins TRBV28 and TRBJ2-5; TRBD2 might be the D (5 bases). The V end was cut by 2 bases, the J end by 4 bases, with 8 bases between. CDR1 and CDR2 from the germline V gene are MDHEN and SYDVKM. CDR3 length equals 13 residues. CDR3 amino acids: CASSLMGVETQYF. DNA for the CDR3: TGTGCCAGCAGTTTAATGGGAGTAGAGACCCAGTACTTC. Supplemented by reference TRBV28 and TRBJ2-5, the full variable domain reads DVKVTQSSRYLVKRTGEKVFLECVQDMDHENMFWYRQDPGLGLRLIYFSYDVKMKEKGDIPEGYSVSREKKERFSLILESASTNQTSMYLCASSLMGVETQYFGPGTRLLVL.

Many counts were recorded for this clonotype. The J gene is TRBJ2-4, the V gene TRBV7-2; unclear D gene. The germline CDR1 and CDR2 sequences are SGHTA and FQGNSA. This CDR3 has 16 residues. The V and J ends lost 1 base and 0 bases respectively, with 10 bases between them. Here the CDR3 reads CASSLGPTLAKNIQYF. Written as DNA, the CDR3 is TGTGCCAGCAGCTTAGGGCCTACACTAGCCAAAAACATTCAGTACTTC.